This T cell receptor beta chain comes out of a study of OX40 agonist ivuxolimab in advanced cancers. Study in general: Aged roughly 23 to 90 with a mean of 60 years, they were about 78% male. The study reported partial responses in three patients: one hepatocellular carcinoma, two cutaneous melanoma.

This table comes from immunoSEQ multiplex PCR, and its TCRdb copy is limited to in-frame clones, with some not included. Here the sample spans about 58,000 clones, about 82% being singletons. Germline assignment: CDR1 SGHNT and CDR2 YYREEE (reference sequence). The CDR3 has 14 residues. V shed 2 bases and J shed 1 base, with 9 bases lying between them. About this clone: The antigen is not known.

Broader study findings: The average count of expanded clones was higher among CD8+ T cells than among CD4+.

The rearrangement links TRBV5-4 to TRBJ2-5; no reliable D call. This TCR derives from an adult with an advanced solid tumor such as melanoma, head and neck, liver or kidney cancer. Sequenced here: CD4+ or CD8+ T cells sorted from blood, sampled in a trial of the OX40 agonist ivuxolimab. The CDR3 here is CASSFYSSQETQYF. For the CDR3, the DNA is TGTGCCAGCAGCTTCTACAGCAGCCAAGAGACCCAGTACTTC.